This T cell receptor (beta chain) derives from a study of Tregs in tolerant kidney transplant recipients. The table came from immunoSEQ multiplex PCR; TCRdb's copy has only in-frame clones and leaves some out. This table holds 25,000 to 35,000 clones, 70% to 85% found once. Of note for this clone: Antigen: not known.

This CDR3 is built from 18 residues. CDR1 SGHDT and CDR2 YYEEEE come from the germline V gene. Trimming cost V 1 base and J 8 bases, with 27 bases left between them. V gene TRBV5-6 combines with J gene TRBJ1-2, with D possibly TRBD1 on 6 matching bases. The sample was Tregs from blood cultured with allogeneic cells. The sequence was collected from a human donor in good health. In nucleotides, the CDR3 is TGTGCCAGCAGCTTGCAGGGTATACTCGTTCGGACAGACCAGGGCTACACCTTC. Translating gives CASSLQGILVRTDQGYTF.